A single T cell receptor beta chain is shown here with its context. It has no known antigen specificity. The sample holds no much larger clone one base away, and base qualities are not on file. Each collaborating institution followed its own protocols to collect whole blood in K2EDTA tubes. Collaborator samples were shipped for TCRbeta analysis as frozen whole blood, isolated PBMCs, or DNA extracted from either sample type. From the cysteine through the phenylalanine, the CDR3 covers 15 amino acids. CDR3 DNA is the only sequence kept; it has 45 bases, read in frame from the first base. Via the germline V gene, CDR1 is MGHRA and CDR2 YSYEKL. Trimming removed 0 bases from V and 0 bases from J, leaving 9 bases between the germline ends. These data are taken from a study of blood T cell repertoires in COVID-19 (dated by TCRdb to the early 2020s). About the full investigation: The collaborator samples originated in the United States, Italy and Spain and spanned the acute and convalescent phases of COVID-19. Where available, HLA class I and class II types were taken from metadata supplied by the sample provider and were not determined by assay-based typing. The repertoires were made available in a free public database intended to serve as a resource for research on the immune response to SARS-CoV-2. The dataset comprised deeply sampled blood TCRbeta repertoires from subjects exposed to, actively infected with, or recovered from COVID-19. Sample metadata almost always included a de-identified subject ID, COVID-19 status, age in years and sex. The material from the prospective study consisted of cDNA or gDNA derived from T cells, B-cell-depleted T cells, or PBMCs. Samples were obtained from the ongoing ImmuneRACE study (first 160 participants) and from roughly 1,300 subjects provided by 6 global collaborators.

The full study reports these points: Clinical and demographic metadata were provided uncurated, with the amount varying by source and participant.

TCRbeta CDR3 regions were amplified from genomic DNA using the immunoSEQ Assay, a bias-controlled multiplex PCR. Concerning the study's data processing: Within the assay, amplification of reference gene primers was used to estimate how many nucleated cells each sample contained. Sequence reads were collapsed and filtered to measure the absolute abundance of every unique TCRbeta CDR3 rearrangement. For each sample, productive Simpson clonality was calculated by taking the square root of Simpson's diversity index across productive rearrangements. TCRdb took this table from immuneACCESS and kept in-frame rearrangements with V and J called. Such tables lack part of the clones; where checked against another copy, unresolved V genes explain under half of the gap, and the rest is unexplained. Clone size and V and J calls were adopted from that table, with D and trimming inferred from the DNA. The sample data list about 290,000 clones, and around four fifths of these were observed just once. The top ten hold 4.1% of the sample.

Material: peripheral blood. The sequence links TRBV4-1 to TRBJ2-7; no D gene can be assigned with confidence. This TCR derives from a woman aged 50 to 65 with active or convalescent COVID-19. The nucleotides are TGCGCCAGCAGCCAAGAAGGCGGCTTCTCCTACGAGCAGTACTTC. The resulting protein is CASSQEGGFSYEQYF.